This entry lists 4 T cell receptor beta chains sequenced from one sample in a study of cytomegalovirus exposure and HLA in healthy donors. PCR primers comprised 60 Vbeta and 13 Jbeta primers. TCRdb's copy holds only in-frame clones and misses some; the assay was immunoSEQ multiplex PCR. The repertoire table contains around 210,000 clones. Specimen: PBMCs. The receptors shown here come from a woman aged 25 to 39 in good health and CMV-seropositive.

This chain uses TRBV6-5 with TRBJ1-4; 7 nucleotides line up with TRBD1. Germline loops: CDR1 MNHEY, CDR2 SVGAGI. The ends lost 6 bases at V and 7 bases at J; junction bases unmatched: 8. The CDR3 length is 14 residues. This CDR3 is CASRQTGLVEKLFF. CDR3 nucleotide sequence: TGTGCCAGCAGACAGACAGGGTTGGTTGAAAAACTGTTTTTT.

The CDR3 protein is CASSQGTVGGVEPQHF. The CDR3 DNA follows: TGCGCCAGCAGCCAAGGGACCGTCGGGGGGGTAGAGCCCCAGCATTTT. This sequence joins TRBV4-1 and TRBJ1-5; tentative D call: TRBD1 (5 bases). Between the trimmed V and J ends, which lost 1 base and 8 bases, there was a span of 18 bases. Germline CDR1 and CDR2: MGHRA and YSYEKL. The CDR3 consists of 16 residues.

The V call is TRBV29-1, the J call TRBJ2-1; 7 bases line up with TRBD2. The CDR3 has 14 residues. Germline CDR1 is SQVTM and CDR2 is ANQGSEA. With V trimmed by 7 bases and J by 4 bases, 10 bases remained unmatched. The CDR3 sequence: CSALASGLYNEQFF. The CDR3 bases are TGCAGCGCCCTAGCTAGCGGTCTATACAATGAGCAGTTCTTC.

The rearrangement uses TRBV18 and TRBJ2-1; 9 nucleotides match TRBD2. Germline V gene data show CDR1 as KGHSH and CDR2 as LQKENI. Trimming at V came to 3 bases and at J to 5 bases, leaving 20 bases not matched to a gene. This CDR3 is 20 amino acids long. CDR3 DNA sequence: TGTGCCAGCTCACCCGTATCCTCTTTCCTCCGGCTAGCGGGAAACAATGAGCAGTTCTTC. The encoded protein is CASSPVSSFLRLAGNNEQFF.